The source of this T cell receptor (beta chain) is a study of T-cell memory formation after mild COVID-19. Across the study: TCR clusters largely stayed donor specific.

This clonotype turned up a few times. Its matching antigen is unknown. The study, taken as a whole, reports: SARS-CoV-2 specificity was not confirmed for second-wave clones peaking on day 37. Clones contracting day 15 to 85 were balanced CD4/CD8; later expanders leaned CD4+.

5'RACE with constant-segment primers built TCRalpha and TCRbeta cDNA libraries with UMIs. TCRdb reprocessed the 5' RACE reads with MiXCR, giving one entry per CDR3 protein. The repertoire holds about 360,000 distinct CDR3 sequences, with 10% to 15% as singletons. The source is a man aged 18 to 30 who had mild COVID-19 (a few samples of this study predate the infection). Cell type and time point are not known. The sequenced material came from PBMCs or a T cell subset sorted from them (not recorded which).

CDR3 loop: CASSLRAGGVYGYTF. The CDR3 DNA reads TGTGCCAGCAGCTTAAGGGCAGGGGGTGTCTATGGCTACACCTTC. This chain links TRBV7-2 with TRBJ1-2, with 7 bases fitting TRBD1. This CDR3 has 15 residues. Germline CDR1 reads SGHTA; CDR2 reads FQGNSA. V was pared by 2 bases and J by 4 bases, with 7 bases of the junction left unmatched.